The rows below give T cell receptor beta chains drawn from one sample of a study of OX40 agonist ivuxolimab in advanced cancers. The data were produced by immunoSEQ multiplex PCR, yet TCRdb's version contains in-frame clones alone and is incomplete. This sample has fewer than 45,000 clones; just under 90% occur once, and the top ten carry approximately 6%. The source was CD4+ or CD8+ T cells sorted from blood, collected in a trial of the OX40 agonist ivuxolimab. All receptors derive from an adult with an advanced solid tumor such as melanoma, head and neck, liver or kidney cancer. Both conserved end residues are part of each CDR3. A D gene is named only where the DNA matches it firmly.

cdr3_aa	v_call	j_call	d_call
CASSFSGGVGTEAFF	TRBV27	TRBJ1-1	TRBD1
CAWTGGGWGTQYF	TRBV30	TRBJ2-5	TRBD2
CASSLSGSYNEQFF	TRBV7-3	TRBJ2-1	TRBD2
CASSSGLAGGNEQFF	TRBV7-9	TRBJ2-1	TRBD2
CASSVGGRSTEAFF	TRBV28	TRBJ1-1	-
CASSEGWGPNYGYTF	TRBV25-1	TRBJ1-2	-
CASSPDRGREQYF	TRBV19	TRBJ2-7	TRBD1
CASGGRGRAQETQYF	TRBV2	TRBJ2-5	-
CASSLSRAYGNTIYF	TRBV28	TRBJ1-3	-
CASSPGPGNEKLFF	TRBV7-6	TRBJ1-4	-
CASSVLGGADTQYF	TRBV6-1	TRBJ2-3	TRBD1
CASSEWDRGRETQYF	TRBV2	TRBJ2-5	TRBD1
CASSLFRSVGSPGEQYF	TRBV27	TRBJ2-7	-
CASSYSGGELFF	TRBV6-6	TRBJ2-2	-
CASSEWVGETQYF	TRBV25-1	TRBJ2-5	-
CASSEGGYHNEQFF	TRBV6-1	TRBJ2-1	-
CASSLSGLAGGIWGTGELFF	TRBV28	TRBJ2-2	TRBD2
CASSPRGTTDTQYF	TRBV5-1	TRBJ2-3	-
CASTSGGLGFRAYEQYF	TRBV5-1	TRBJ2-7	-
CASTRGGVVETQYF	TRBV7-8	TRBJ2-5	-
CASSLPDSSYEQYF	TRBV5-4	TRBJ2-7	-
CASSFRAGELFF	TRBV27	TRBJ2-2	-
CASSSRGRDTQYF	TRBV7-2	TRBJ2-3	TRBD2
CASSVAGGGNTEAFF	TRBV28	TRBJ1-1	TRBD1
CASSQNGLNTEAFF	TRBV18	TRBJ1-1	-
CASKETGAYEQYF	TRBV27	TRBJ2-7	TRBD1
CANSLAGATDTQYF	TRBV5-1	TRBJ2-3	-
CASSPGTANNGYTF	TRBV6-1	TRBJ1-2	TRBD1
CASSLALMGSGANVLTF	TRBV7-9	TRBJ2-6	-
CASSVLGTTPGTQYF	TRBV13	TRBJ2-5	TRBD2
CASSPPGSGTTDTQYF	TRBV28	TRBJ2-3	TRBD2
CASTTTLGVGYEQYF	TRBV11-2	TRBJ2-7	-
CASSRGKGFEQYF	TRBV27	TRBJ2-7	-
CASSEGREMYF	TRBV25-1	TRBJ2-5	-
CASTKSPPGLAGSVNEQFF	TRBV28	TRBJ2-1	TRBD2
CASSDPRLAGVSYNEQFF	TRBV5-4	TRBJ2-1	TRBD2
CASSPGQGTSGANVLTF	TRBV5-1	TRBJ2-6	TRBD1
CAISESRGSTEAFF	TRBV10-3	TRBJ1-1	-
CAILAGGPKNEQFF	TRBV6-4	TRBJ2-1	TRBD2
CASTRGVETQYF	TRBV11-2	TRBJ2-5	-
CASSEDRTGYGYTF	TRBV6-1	TRBJ1-2	TRBD1
CASRAAVSSTDTQYF	TRBV2	TRBJ2-3	-